The 16 T cell receptor beta chains below all came from one sample that was sequenced in a study of blood T cell repertoires in COVID-19 (TCRdb year 2020). Receptor libraries were prepared by the immunoSEQ multiplex PCR assay. What TCRdb holds here is the immuneACCESS table cut down to in-frame rearrangements. Part of the clones is not present; checked against another copy, under half of the missing clones reflect an unresolved V gene, and the others are unexplained. The sample contains approximately 210,000 clones, 70% to 90% of them found a single time. Of the sample, about 5.1% falls within the top ten clones. Sequenced input: peripheral blood. These receptors were collected from a woman in her 70s with active or convalescent COVID-19.

The chain joins TRBV6-6 to TRBJ1-1; a weak D match, TRBD1 (5 bases). Germline V lookup: CDR1 MNHNY, CDR2 SVGAGI (reference sequence). The length of the CDR3 is 11 residues. Trimming removed 6 bases at V and 8 bases at J, with 10 bases between. The DNA of the CDR3 is TGTGCCAGCAGGGCCCCAGGGGAAGCTTTCTTT. Its translation: CASRAPGEAFF.

The genes are TRBV19 and TRBJ2-1, with D unresolved. In germline, CDR1 is LNHDA, CDR2 SQIVND (reference sequence). Trimming cost V 1 base and J 8 bases, with 9 bases left between them. There are 13 residues in the CDR3. The CDR3 nucleotides read TGTGCCAGTAGTATAGTAGAAGAGGATGAGCAGTTCTTC. The encoded protein is CASSIVEEDEQFF. The full variable domain, with the rest looked up from reference TRBV19 and TRBJ2-1, is DGGITQSPKYLFRKEGQNVTLSCEQNLNHDAMYWYRQDPGQGLRLIYYSQIVNDFQKGDIAEGYSVSREKKESFPLTVTSAQKNPTAFYLCASSIVEEDEQFFGPGTRLTVL.

The chain recombines TRBV24-1 with TRBJ2-1; D might be TRBD2 (7 bases). V lost 2 bases, J lost 0 bases, and 19 bases lay in between. Germline V CDR1 and CDR2: KGHDR, SFDVKD. The CDR3 runs to 19 residues. CDR3 residues: CATSDSPGAGASSYNEQFF. CDR3 nucleotide sequence: TGTGCCACCAGTGATTCCCCCGGGGCGGGGGCTAGCTCCTACAATGAGCAGTTCTTC.

This clone was seen once. The gene calls are TRBV7-7 and TRBJ2-5; a weak D match, TRBD2 (6 bases). CDR1 and CDR2 from the germline V gene are SSHAT and FNYEAQ (reference sequence). The V end lost 7 bases, the J end lost 5 bases, and 14 bases lay between the germline ends. The CDR3 totals 13 residues. CDR3 DNA sequence: TGTGCCAGCATGAGGGAGGTTGGGGAGACCCAGTACTTC. It specifies CASMREVGETQYF.

The gene calls are TRBV11-2 and TRBJ2-7; the match to TRBD2 covers 9 bases. The J segment lost 3 bases and the V segment lost 4 bases, leaving 4 bases of the junction unmatched. CDR3 length: 14 amino acids. Germline CDR1 reads SGHAT; CDR2 reads FQNNGV. DNA of the CDR3: TGTGCCAGCAGCTGGCTAGCGGGGAACTACGAGCAGTACTTC. Translation gives CASSWLAGNYEQYF.

The rearrangement joins TRBV7-3 to TRBJ1-1, with D possibly matching TRBD1 (5 bases). Germline CDR1 is SGHTA and CDR2 is FQGTGA. CDR3 length: 13 amino acids. V gave up 5 bases and J gave up 1 base, with 8 bases separating them. DNA for the CDR3: TGTGCCAGCAGCCGACAGCAGAACACTGAAGCTTTCTTT. Translated, it gives CASSRQQNTEAFF.

This clone was seen a handful of times. V usage is TRBV6-2 or TRBV6-3 and J usage is TRBJ2-3; tentatively, D is TRBD1 (6 bases). The CDR3 runs 16 residues. V lost 2 bases and J 0 bases, leaving 12 bases between the germline ends. CDR1 and CDR2 (germline): MNHEY, SVGEGT. In nucleotides, the CDR3 is TGTGCCAGCAGTTACGTGGGGGCTTTTAGCACAGATACGCAGTATTTT. This encodes CASSYVGAFSTDTQYF.

This chain links TRBV5-5 with TRBJ2-3; 8 bases align to TRBD2. CDR3 length equals 14 residues. The V and J ends lost 4 bases and 4 bases, in that order; junction bases with no gene match: 5. Germline V gene data show CDR1 as SGHKS and CDR2 as YYEKEE (reference sequence). CDR3 nucleotide sequence: TGTGCCAGCAGCCTGACTAGCGATTCAGATACGCAGTATTTT. It encodes CASSLTSDSDTQYF.

The chain employs TRBV18 and TRBJ2-1; tentatively, D is TRBD2 (6 bases). The V gene lost 3 bases and the J gene lost 4 bases, with 10 bases spanning the gap. The germline gives CDR1 KGHSH, CDR2 LQKENI. This CDR3 has 14 residues. As DNA, the CDR3 is TGTGCCAGCTCACCGGGACTTTCTTACAATGAGCAGTTCTTC. Translation gives CASSPGLSYNEQFF.

This CDR3 reads CASRYGYDYGYTF. CDR3 nucleotide sequence: TGTGCCAGCAGATACGGGTACGACTATGGCTACACCTTC. The chain uses TRBV28 and TRBJ1-2; D remains ambiguous. The V end was cut by 6 bases, the J end by 3 bases, with 11 bases between. This CDR3 contains 13 residues. CDR1 and CDR2 from the germline V gene are MDHEN and SYDVKM.

The V gene is TRBV15, the J gene TRBJ2-3; 8 nucleotides agree with TRBD2. The germline V gene encodes CDR1 LNHNV and CDR2 YYDKDF (reference sequence). This CDR3 contains 18 residues. Germline trimming cut 0 bases from V and 2 bases from J; bases unmatched to any gene: 10. CDR3 in amino acids: CATSRDWPGSGNTDTQYF. The DNA of the CDR3 is TGTGCCACCAGCAGAGATTGGCCGGGTAGCGGGAACACAGATACGCAGTATTTT.

The chain combines TRBV3-1 (or the pseudogene TRBV3-2) with TRBJ2-7; maybe TRBD1 (7 bases). The ends were cut back, 1 base at V and 5 bases at J, with 15 bases in the middle. This CDR3 comprises 15 residues. Germline values: CDR1 LGHDT, CDR2 YNNKEL (reference sequence). The CDR3 DNA reads as TGTGCCAGCAGCCAAGTAAGGACAGGCGGGGACGAGCAGTACTTC. It translates to CASSQVRTGGDEQYF.

This clone was recorded a few times. J is TRBJ2-3 and V is TRBV5-1, with D perhaps TRBD1 (5 bases). CDR3 size: 15 residues. Per the germline V gene, CDR1 is SGHRS and CDR2 is YFSETQ. V lost 1 base, J lost 1 base, and 10 bases lay in between. The CDR3, as DNA: TGCGCCAGCAGCTTGCAGGGAATACGCACAGATACGCAGTATTTT. This translates into CASSLQGIRTDTQYF.

This clone has more than one count but fewer than ten. As DNA, the CDR3 is TGTGCCAGCAGTTTCCCCCAGGGGGAGCAGTTCTTC. It codes for CASSFPQGEQFF. The rearrangement uses TRBV28 and TRBJ2-1, with a weak D call TRBD1 (6 bases). The CDR3 extends over 12 amino acids. The germline V gene encodes CDR1 MDHEN and CDR2 SYDVKM. Between the trimmed V and J ends, which lost 3 bases and 10 bases, there was a span of 10 bases.

The V call is TRBV15, the J call TRBJ2-3, with a tentative D call TRBD1 (5 bases). Germline CDR1 LNHNV, CDR2 YYDKDF (reference sequence). The CDR3 loop spans 16 amino acids. Trimming left V 0 bases short and J 0 bases short, with 10 bases between. CDR3 nucleotides: TGTGCCACCAGCAGAGACAGGGCCTCTAGCACAGATACGCAGTATTTT. Translation: CATSRDRASSTDTQYF. Combining the CDR3 with reference TRBV15 and TRBJ2-3 gives the whole variable domain DAMVIQNPRYQVTQFGKPVTLSCSQTLNHNVMYWYQQKSSQAPKLLFHYYDKDFNNEADTPDNFQSRRPNTSFCFLDIRSPGLGDTAMYLCATSRDRASSTDTQYFGPGTRLTVL.

This rearrangement joins TRBV3-1 (or the pseudogene TRBV3-2) to TRBJ2-7; 9 nucleotides agree with TRBD1. The CDR3 consists of 14 residues. Germline V gives CDR1 LGHDT, CDR2 YNNKEL (reference sequence). J gave up 4 bases and V 3 bases, and 4 bases lay outside the gene matches. CDR3 DNA sequence: TGTGCCAGCAGCCACCCCGGGACAGGGTACGAGCAGTACTTC. Translated: CASSHPGTGYEQYF.